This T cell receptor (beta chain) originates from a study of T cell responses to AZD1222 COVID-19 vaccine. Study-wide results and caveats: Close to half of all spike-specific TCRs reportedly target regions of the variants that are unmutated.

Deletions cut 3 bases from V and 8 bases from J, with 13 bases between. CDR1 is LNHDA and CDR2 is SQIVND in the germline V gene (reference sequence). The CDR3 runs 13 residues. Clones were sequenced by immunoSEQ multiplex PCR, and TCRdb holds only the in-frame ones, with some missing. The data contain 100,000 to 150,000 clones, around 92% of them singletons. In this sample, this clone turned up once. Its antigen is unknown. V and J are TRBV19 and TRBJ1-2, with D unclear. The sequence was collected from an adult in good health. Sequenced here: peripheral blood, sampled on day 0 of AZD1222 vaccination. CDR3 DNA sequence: TGTGCCAGTAGTATCGACGGCCCTTGGGGCTACACCTTC. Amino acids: CASSIDGPWGYTF.